Listed below are T cell receptor beta chains from one sample, sequenced in a study of STAT3 mutations in large granular lymphocyte leukemia. TCRdb's table, derived via immunoSEQ multiplex PCR, lists solely in-frame clones and lacks some. The table lists approximately 4,400 clones, about four fifths of them singletons. The source material was peripheral blood mononuclear cells. The receptors originated from a boy between 10 and 17 years old with T-cell large granular lymphocyte leukemia. Some clones in this sample may be carry-over from other donors' samples. Each CDR3 is given with its conserved first and last residue. A D gene is named only where the DNA matches it firmly. Size tells how often a clone was seen (once, few, many) or the class of an expanded clone, and some rows leave it out.

abundance	v_gene	d_gene	j_gene	CDR3nt	CDR3aa
.	TRBV6-1	TRBD2	TRBJ2-7	TGTGCCAGCAGTGATGTCGCGGGGGTAGGGCGCGACGAGCAGTACTTC	CASSDVAGVGRDEQYF
.	TRBV30	.	TRBJ1-5	TGTGCCTGGAGAACCCAGGAGGCCAGCAATCAGCCCCAGCATTTT	CAWRTQEASNQPQHF
.	TRBV5-4	TRBD2	TRBJ2-7	TGTGCCAGCAGCCCTGAGCCTAGCGGGGACTACGAGCAGTACTTC	CASSPEPSGDYEQYF
once	TRBV18	.	TRBJ1-2	TGTGCCAGCTCACGCGAACCACGACAGTGGGTGCATGGCTACACCTTC	CASSREPRQWVHGYTF
.	TRBV7-7	.	TRBJ2-5	TGTGCTAGCAGCTCACAGGGGGCCGGGGGGGCCCAGTACTTC	CASSSQGAGGAQYF
.	TRBV4-1	.	TRBJ1-2	TGCGCCAGCAGCCGGGACTATTCCGGGACAATCTATGGCTACACCTTC	CASSRDYSGTIYGYTF
medium-sized	TRBV10-3	.	TRBJ2-6	TGTGCCATCAGTGAATCTGGGGGCTCTGGGGCCAACGTCCTGACTTTC	CAISESGGSGANVLTF
.	TRBV14	.	TRBJ2-7	TGTGCCAGCAGCCAAGATCTCTCGGCAGGCACCTACGAGCAGTACTTC	CASSQDLSAGTYEQYF
.	TRBV10-2	.	TRBJ2-7	TGCGCCAGCAGGAGGTCGGGGGAAGTGGACGAGCAGTACTTC	CASRRSGEVDEQYF
once	TRBV18	.	TRBJ2-7	TGTGCCAGCTCACCACCGGTCTCGGGGGATCGGGAGCAGTACTTC	CASSPPVSGDREQYF
.	TRBV5-1	.	TRBJ2-7	TGCGCCAGCAGACAGGGTACCCTTGAGGAGCAGTACTTC	CASRQGTLEEQYF
.	TRBV27	.	TRBJ2-3	TGTGCCAGCAGTTGGCTCCGGGATACAGATACGCAGTATTTT	CASSWLRDTDTQYF
.	TRBV18	.	TRBJ1-5	TGTGCCAGCTCACCAGAAGGCGGGTACAATCAGCCCCAGCATTTT	CASSPEGGYNQPQHF
.	TRBV5-8	.	TRBJ2-5	TGTGCCAGCAGCTTCAGGCTAGTCCAAGAGACCCAGTACTTC	CASSFRLVQETQYF
few	TRBV30	TRBD2	TRBJ2-3	TGTGCCTGGAGTCACTGGCGGGAGGGGCGGGATACGCAGTATTTT	CAWSHWREGRDTQYF
.	TRBV7-9	.	TRBJ2-1	TGTGCCAGCAGACGGACAGGAGGGAATGAGCAGTTCTTC	CASRRTGGNEQFF
.	TRBV4-3	.	TRBJ2-1	TGCGCCAGCTCACCGGGACCGTCCTACAATGAGCAGTTCTTC	CASSPGPSYNEQFF
.	TRBV6-1	TRBD1	TRBJ1-5	TGTGCCAGCAGTGAAAGGGACAGAAATCAGCCCCAGCATTTT	CASSERDRNQPQHF
.	TRBV6-6	TRBD1	TRBJ1-2	TGTGCCAGCAGTTTCCTACAGGGGGCGAACTATGGCTACACCTTC	CASSFLQGANYGYTF
.	TRBV5-1	TRBD1	TRBJ1-6	TGCGCCAGCAGCAGCGGGACAGGGCCGGGATCACCCCTCCACTTT	CASSSGTGPGSPLHF
.	TRBV5-6	TRBD2	TRBJ2-7	TGTGCCAGCAGCTTGGGGACTAGTACCTACGAGCAGTACTTC	CASSLGTSTYEQYF
.	TRBV30	.	TRBJ1-2	TGTGCCTGGGACCGTAGAGGGCCCTATGGCTACACCTTC	CAWDRRGPYGYTF
.	TRBV21-1	.	TRBJ2-7	TGTGCCAGCAGCAAAGGCTCTCGGTCCTACGAGCAGTACTTC	CASSKGSRSYEQYF
.	TRBV18	.	TRBJ1-6	TGTGCCAGCTCACCAGGCGGGCACAATTCACCCCTCCACTTT	CASSPGGHNSPLHF
.	TRBV23-1	.	TRBJ2-3	TGCGCCAGCAGTCCGGCCGAGGCTTCCATCACAGATACGCAGTATTTT	CASSPAEASITDTQYF
.	TRBV5-1	.	TRBJ2-5	TGCGCCAGCAGCTTGGCCCTTGGAGCCCAAGAGACCCAGTACTTC	CASSLALGAQETQYF
.	TRBV5-4	.	TRBJ2-3	TGTGCCAGCAGCTTCGGAGACAGCGACACAGATACGCAGTATTTT	CASSFGDSDTDTQYF
.	TRBV7-9	.	TRBJ2-5	TGTGCCAGCAGCTCTTACAGGGCTTGGGGCCAAGAGACCCAGTACTTC	CASSSYRAWGQETQYF
.	TRBV13	TRBD1	TRBJ1-2	TGTGCCAGCAGCCGGACAGGGGGGGACTATGGCTACACCTTC	CASSRTGGDYGYTF
once	TRBV7-9	TRBD1	TRBJ1-3	TGTGCCAGCAGCTTACAGCAGGGGGCCGGAAACACCATATATTTT	CASSLQQGAGNTIYF
.	TRBV6-5	TRBD2	TRBJ2-7	TGTGCCAGCAGTGCCCTAACGGGAGGGTACTACGAGCAGTACTTC	CASSALTGGYYEQYF
.	TRBV5-1	TRBD1	TRBJ2-7	TGCGCCAGCAGCATTGGTCTCCGGGACAGGGCCATCGAGCAGTACTTC	CASSIGLRDRAIEQYF
.	TRBV4-1	TRBD1	TRBJ2-6	TGCGCCAGCAGCCAAGACAGGGGGAGCGGGGCCAACGTCCTGACTTTC	CASSQDRGSGANVLTF
few	TRBV28	.	TRBJ1-5	TGTGCCAGCAGCCTCAGCGTCCAGCCCCAGCATTTT	CASSLSVQPQHF
few	TRBV10-3	TRBD1	TRBJ2-6	TGTGCCATCAGGACAGGGTCCGGGGCCAACGTCCTGACTTTC	CAIRTGSGANVLTF
.	TRBV28	TRBD1	TRBJ2-7	TGTGCCAGCAGTTTAACCGGGACAGGGACATACGAGCAGTACTTC	CASSLTGTGTYEQYF
.	TRBV9	.	TRBJ2-3	TGTGCCAGCAGCGTAGCTAGGGACTTTTGGGATACGCAGTATTTT	CASSVARDFWDTQYF
.	TRBV5-1	TRBD1	TRBJ1-6	TGCGCCAGCAGCGATGGGGACAGGAGGAATTCACCCCTCCACTTT	CASSDGDRRNSPLHF
.	TRBV5-1	.	TRBJ2-3	TGCGCCAGCAGCCGTGGGGATACGCAGTATTTT	CASSRGDTQYF
.	TRBV30	TRBD1	TRBJ1-4	TGTGCCTGGAGTGAAGGGACAGATGAAAAACTGTTTTTT	CAWSEGTDEKLFF
.	TRBV7-2	TRBD1	TRBJ2-7	TGTGCCAGCAGCCCCCAGGGGGCGAGGCTCGAGCAGTACTTC	CASSPQGARLEQYF
.	TRBV10-3	TRBD1	TRBJ2-7	TGTGCCATCAGCGCCCGGGACAGGGGTTTATACGAGCAGTACTTC	CAISARDRGLYEQYF
.	TRBV5-1	.	TRBJ1-1	TGCGCCAGCAGCCCTAGACCTCTCAACACTGAAGCTTTCTTT	CASSPRPLNTEAFF
once	TRBV5-6	.	TRBJ2-5	TGTGCCAGCAGCTTGGGGGGAGGAGGGGAGACCCAGTACTTC	CASSLGGGGETQYF
.	TRBV30	.	TRBJ1-1	TGTGCCTGTGGGGGGGACACTGAAGCTTTCTTT	CACGGDTEAFF
.	TRBV7-9	.	TRBJ1-5	TGTGCCAGCAGCGCCAGCAGGGCGGGCCTCAATCAGCCCCAGCATTTT	CASSASRAGLNQPQHF
.	TRBV5-1	TRBD1	TRBJ1-6	TGCGCCAGCAGCATGGGACAGGCTAATTCACCCCTCCACTTT	CASSMGQANSPLHF
.	TRBV7-9	.	TRBJ1-2	TGTGCCAGCAGCGCAGGCCGTAACTATGGCTACACCTTC	CASSAGRNYGYTF
few	TRBV5-8	.	TRBJ1-5	TGTGCCAGCAACCTTCCACGAATCGGCCGGCTTCAGCCCCAGCATTTT	CASNLPRIGRLQPQHF